The text below deals with one T cell receptor beta chain. Its specificity is unknown. The data were obtained in a study of OX40 agonist ivuxolimab in advanced cancers. About the research overall: Three patients, one with hepatocellular carcinoma and two with cutaneous melanoma, achieved partial responses.

V was clipped by 4 bases and J by 6 bases, with 13 bases between them. The CDR3 has 14 residues. In germline, CDR1 is MDHEN, CDR2 SYDVKM. Study-wide results and limits: By week 6 at 0.1 to 3.0 mg/kg, blood CD4+ and CD8+ T cells had expanded clonally.

Only in-frame clones appear in the TCRdb table, and some are missing; sequencing was by immunoSEQ multiplex PCR. The table records about 75,000 clones, about 88% of them present only once. Anyone with autoimmune disease history or systemic immunosuppression was excluded. This specimen was CD4+ or CD8+ T cells sorted from blood, taken in a trial of the OX40 agonist ivuxolimab. The rearrangement joins TRBV28 to TRBJ2-1, with D hard to call. This TCR came from an adult with an advanced solid tumor such as melanoma, head and neck, liver or kidney cancer. Here the CDR3 DNA reads TGTGCCAGCAGTTCGCCTCCCAGGAGCAATGAGCAGTTCTTC. This sequence encodes CASSSPPRSNEQFF.